Presented here are 9 T cell receptor beta chains from one specimen sequenced in a study of T cell responses to AZD1222 COVID-19 vaccine. Clones were sequenced by immunoSEQ multiplex PCR, and TCRdb holds only the in-frame ones, with some missing. The sample has 90,000 to 120,000 clones; about 89% are singletons. The source material was peripheral blood, sampled on day 0 of AZD1222 vaccination. The origin of the receptors is an adult in good health.

The chain couples TRBV19 to TRBJ2-1; 11 nucleotides match TRBD2. In germline, CDR1 is LNHDA, CDR2 SQIVND (reference sequence). Losses at the gene ends were 1 base for V and 7 bases for J; bases not matched to a gene: 6. This CDR3 is 16 amino acids long. The CDR3 region has the DNA TGTGCCAGTAGTATAGGTAGGCTAGCGGGGGGAAATGAGCAGTTCTTC. It is translated as CASSIGRLAGGNEQFF.

The chain recombines TRBV6-5 with TRBJ2-7; 7 bases are shared with TRBD2. Germline V lookup: CDR1 MNHEY, CDR2 SVGAGI. The CDR3 loop spans 15 amino acids. J was trimmed by 5 bases and V by 6 bases; bases with no gene match: 13. Written as DNA, the CDR3 is TGTGCCAGCAGCCGCTCCGGGGGAGGGAACGACGAGCAGTACTTC. It encodes CASSRSGGGNDEQYF.

This rearrangement joins TRBV5-1 to TRBJ2-3; D is unclear. Trimming stripped 0 bases from V and 0 bases from J, with 11 bases between. The CDR3 consists of 16 residues. Germline V gene sequence: CDR1 SGHRS, CDR2 YFSETQ. CDR3 in amino acids: CASSLGFRASTDTQYF. The CDR3 coding sequence is TGCGCCAGCAGCTTGGGGTTCCGGGCTAGCACAGATACGCAGTATTTT.

The rearrangement joins TRBV5-6 to TRBJ2-4; TRBD2 matches at 12 bases. Trimming removed 4 bases from V and 7 bases from J; junction bases left unmatched: 12. The CDR3 is 17 residues long. Germline-derived CDR1 and CDR2 are SGHDT and YYEEEE. The CDR3 loop is CASSPGRSSGRGNIQYF. The CDR3 coding sequence is TGTGCCAGCAGCCCGGGACGGTCTAGCGGGAGGGGTAACATTCAGTACTTC.

This clone showed up just a few times. The genes are TRBV4-2 and TRBJ2-6, with TRBD1 matching over 10 bases. Losses at the gene ends were 0 bases for V and 0 bases for J; bases not matched to a gene: 5. The CDR3 runs 19 residues. Germline V lookup: CDR1 LGHNA, CDR2 YNFKEQ. The CDR3 is CASSQEGTGVFSGANVLTF. CDR3 coding DNA: TGTGCCAGCAGCCAAGAAGGGACAGGGGTTTTCTCTGGGGCCAACGTCCTGACTTTC.

CDR3: CASSRGQGAANEKLFF. The CDR3 nucleotides read TGCGCCAGCAGCCGCGGACAGGGGGCAGCTAATGAAAAACTGTTTTTT. This chain joins TRBV5-1 and TRBJ1-4; TRBD1 aligns across 11 bases. Unmatched junction bases numbered 5, after V lost 4 bases and J lost 3 bases. From germline, CDR1 is SGHRS and CDR2 YFSETQ. The CDR3 extends over 16 amino acids.

The V call is TRBV2, the J call TRBJ2-7, with 13 bases identical to TRBD2. In germline, CDR1 is SNHLY, CDR2 FYNNEI. The CDR3 has 15 residues. V lost 4 bases to trimming and J lost 4 bases; unmatched junction nucleotides: 4. The CDR3 reads CASSGGLAGKYEQYF. The CDR3 DNA follows: TGTGCCAGCAGTGGGGGACTAGCGGGGAAATACGAGCAGTACTTC.

This clone came up once. V and J are TRBV30 and TRBJ1-6; weak D call: TRBD1 (5 bases). Trimming left V 2 bases short and J 3 bases short, with 11 bases between. Per the germline V gene, CDR1 is GTSNPN and CDR2 is SVGIG (reference sequence). The CDR3 extends over 15 amino acids. The CDR3 DNA reads TGTGCCTGGAGTAACTGGGACCTCTATAATTCACCCCTCCACTTT. Translated: CAWSNWDLYNSPLHF.

This chain links TRBV7-3 with TRBJ1-6; D call uncertain. V was clipped by 2 bases and J by 6 bases, with 8 bases between them. The CDR3 extends over 14 amino acids. The germline V gene encodes CDR1 SGHTA and CDR2 FQGTGA. Here the CDR3 DNA reads TGTGCCAGCAGCTTATACAGTTCTAATTCACCCCTCCACTTT. Its protein product is CASSLYSSNSPLHF.